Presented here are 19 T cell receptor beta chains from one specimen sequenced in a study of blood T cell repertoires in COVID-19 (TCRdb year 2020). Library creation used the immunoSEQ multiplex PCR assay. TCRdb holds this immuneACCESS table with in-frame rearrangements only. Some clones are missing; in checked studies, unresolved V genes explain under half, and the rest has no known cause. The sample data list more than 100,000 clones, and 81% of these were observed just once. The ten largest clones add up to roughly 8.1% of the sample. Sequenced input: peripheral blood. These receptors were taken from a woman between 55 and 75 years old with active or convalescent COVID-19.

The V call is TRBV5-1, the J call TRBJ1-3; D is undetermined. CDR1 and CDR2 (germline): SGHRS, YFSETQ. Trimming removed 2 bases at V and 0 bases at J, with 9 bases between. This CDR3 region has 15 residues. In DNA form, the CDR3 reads TGCGCCAGCAGCTTTAACGGGGACTCTGGAAACACCATATATTTT. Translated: CASSFNGDSGNTIYF.

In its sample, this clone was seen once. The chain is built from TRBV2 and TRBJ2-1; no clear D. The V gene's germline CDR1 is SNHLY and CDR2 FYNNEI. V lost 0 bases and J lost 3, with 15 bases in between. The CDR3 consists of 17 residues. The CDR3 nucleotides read TGTGCCAGCAGTGAAGCCTTGACTCTAACCTACTACAATGAGCAGTTCTTC. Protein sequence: CASSEALTLTYYNEQFF.

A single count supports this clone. The CDR3 reads CASSPRGSGTGGTYNEQFF. The CDR3, as DNA: TGTGCCAGTAGTCCCAGGGGCAGCGGGACAGGAGGGACCTACAATGAGCAGTTCTTC. The V call is TRBV19, the J call TRBJ2-1, with a tentative D call TRBD1 (8 bases). Germline V gives CDR1 LNHDA, CDR2 SQIVND (reference sequence). Trimming removed 5 bases at V and 2 bases at J, with 25 bases between. This CDR3 region has 19 residues.

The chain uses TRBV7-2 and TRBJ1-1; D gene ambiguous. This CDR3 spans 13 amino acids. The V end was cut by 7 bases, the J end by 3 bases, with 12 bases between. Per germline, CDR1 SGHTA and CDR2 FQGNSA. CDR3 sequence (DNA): TGTGCCAGCACCATAAGCGGGGACACTGAAGCTTTCTTT. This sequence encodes CASTISGDTEAFF.

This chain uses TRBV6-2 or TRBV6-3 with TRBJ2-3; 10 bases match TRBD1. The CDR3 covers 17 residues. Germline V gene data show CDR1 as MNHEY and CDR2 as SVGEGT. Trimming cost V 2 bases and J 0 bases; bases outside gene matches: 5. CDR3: CASSYRDRGWSTDTQYF. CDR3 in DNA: TGTGCCAGCAGTTACCGGGACAGGGGTTGGAGCACAGATACGCAGTATTTT.

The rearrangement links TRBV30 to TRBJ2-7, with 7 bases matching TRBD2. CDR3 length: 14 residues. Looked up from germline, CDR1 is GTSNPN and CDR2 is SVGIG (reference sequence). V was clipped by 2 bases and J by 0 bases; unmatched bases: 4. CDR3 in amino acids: CAWSTGTNSYEQYF. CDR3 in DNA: TGTGCCTGGAGTACCGGGACTAACTCCTACGAGCAGTACTTC.

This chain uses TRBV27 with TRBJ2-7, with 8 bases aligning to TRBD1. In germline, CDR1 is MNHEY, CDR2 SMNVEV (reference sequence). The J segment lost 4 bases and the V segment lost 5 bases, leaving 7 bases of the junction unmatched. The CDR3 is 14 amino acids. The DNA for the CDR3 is TGTGCCAGCAGTGCTGACAGGGGATCATACGAGCAGTACTTC. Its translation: CASSADRGSYEQYF.

CDR3 residues: CASSVRQTGGSNEQFF. CDR3 DNA sequence: TGTGCCAGCAGCGTAAGACAAACGGGAGGGAGCAATGAGCAGTTCTTC. The chain carries TRBV9 and TRBJ2-1, with 8 bases lining up with TRBD2. The trim removed 1 base at V and 6 bases at J, leaving 9 bases unmatched. Germline loops: CDR1 SGDLS, CDR2 YYNGEE. This CDR3 has 16 residues.

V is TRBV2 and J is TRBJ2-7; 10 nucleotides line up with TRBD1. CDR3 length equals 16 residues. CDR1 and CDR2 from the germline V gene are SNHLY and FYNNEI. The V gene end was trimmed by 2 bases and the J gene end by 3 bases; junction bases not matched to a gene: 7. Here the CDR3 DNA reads TGTGCCAGCAGTGAATCGTCCGGGACAGGGGTCTACGAGCAGTACTTC. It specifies CASSESSGTGVYEQYF.

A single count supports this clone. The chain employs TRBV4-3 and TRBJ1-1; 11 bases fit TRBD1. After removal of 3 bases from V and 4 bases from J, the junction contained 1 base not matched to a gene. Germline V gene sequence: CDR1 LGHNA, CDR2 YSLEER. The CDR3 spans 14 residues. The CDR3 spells CASSQGQGGTEAFF. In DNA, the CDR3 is TGCGCCAGCAGCCAGGGACAGGGGGGCACTGAAGCTTTCTTT.

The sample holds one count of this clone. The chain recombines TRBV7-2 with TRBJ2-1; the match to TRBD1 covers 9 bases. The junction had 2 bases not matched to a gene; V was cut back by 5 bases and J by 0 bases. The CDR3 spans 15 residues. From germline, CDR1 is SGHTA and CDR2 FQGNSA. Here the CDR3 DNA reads TGTGCCAGCAGCCGGGACAGGGTCTCCTACAATGAGCAGTTCTTC. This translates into CASSRDRVSYNEQFF.

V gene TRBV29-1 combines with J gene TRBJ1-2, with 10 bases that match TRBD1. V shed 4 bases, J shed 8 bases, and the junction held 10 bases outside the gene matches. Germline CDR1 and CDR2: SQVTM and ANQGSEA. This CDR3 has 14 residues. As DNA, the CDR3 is TGCAGCGTTGGGCGTGGGACAGGGGCCTTAGGCTACACCTTC. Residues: CSVGRGTGALGYTF.

CDR3 protein: CASSIAGYEQYF. The CDR3 DNA reads as TGTGCCAGCAGCATTGCGGGCTACGAGCAGTACTTC. The rearrangement links TRBV7-9 to TRBJ2-7; the D gene is possibly TRBD2 (5 bases). The germline V gene encodes CDR1 SEHNR and CDR2 FQNEAQ (reference sequence). V was cut by 5 bases and J by 3 bases, with 8 bases left in between. CDR3 length: 12 amino acids.

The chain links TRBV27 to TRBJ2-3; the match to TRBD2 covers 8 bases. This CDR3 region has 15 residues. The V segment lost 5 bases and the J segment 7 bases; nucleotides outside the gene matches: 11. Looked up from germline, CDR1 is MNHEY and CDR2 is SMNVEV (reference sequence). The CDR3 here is CASSPTGGGANTQYF. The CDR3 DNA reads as TGTGCCAGCAGTCCCACCGGGGGGGGCGCAAATACGCAGTATTTT.

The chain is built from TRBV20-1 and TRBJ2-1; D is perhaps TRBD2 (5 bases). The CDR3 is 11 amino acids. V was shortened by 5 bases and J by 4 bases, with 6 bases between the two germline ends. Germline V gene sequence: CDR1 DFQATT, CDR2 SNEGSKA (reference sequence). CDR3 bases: TGCAGTGCTCGGACTTACAATGAGCAGTTCTTC. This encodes CSARTYNEQFF.

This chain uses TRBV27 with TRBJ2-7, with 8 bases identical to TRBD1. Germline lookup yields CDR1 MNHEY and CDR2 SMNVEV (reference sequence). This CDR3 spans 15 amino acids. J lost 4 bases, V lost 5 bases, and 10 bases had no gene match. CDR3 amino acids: CASSVQGAEVYEQYF. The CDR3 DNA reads TGTGCCAGCAGTGTCCAGGGGGCAGAAGTTTACGAGCAGTACTTC.

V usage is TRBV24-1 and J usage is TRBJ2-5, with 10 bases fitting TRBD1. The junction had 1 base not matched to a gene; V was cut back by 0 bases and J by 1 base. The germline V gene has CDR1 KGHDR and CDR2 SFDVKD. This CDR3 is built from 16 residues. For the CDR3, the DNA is TGTGCCACCAGTGATTTGAGGACAGGGGGCCAAGAGACCCAGTACTTC. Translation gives CATSDLRTGGQETQYF.

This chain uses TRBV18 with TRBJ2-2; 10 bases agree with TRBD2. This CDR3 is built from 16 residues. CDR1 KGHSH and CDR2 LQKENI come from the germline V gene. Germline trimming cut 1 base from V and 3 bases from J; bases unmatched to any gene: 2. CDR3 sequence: CASSPQLAGDTGELFF. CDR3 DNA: TGTGCCAGCTCACCACAGCTAGCGGGGGACACCGGGGAGCTGTTTTTT.

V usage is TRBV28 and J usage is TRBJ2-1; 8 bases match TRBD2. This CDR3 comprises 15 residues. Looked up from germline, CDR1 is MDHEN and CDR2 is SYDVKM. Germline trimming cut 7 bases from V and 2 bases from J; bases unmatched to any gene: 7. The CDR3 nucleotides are TGTGCCAGCACCGAACCGGGACTAGCCTACAATGAGCAGTTCTTC. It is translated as CASTEPGLAYNEQFF.